The 27 T cell receptor beta chains reported below all come from one sample, sequenced in a study of cytomegalovirus exposure and HLA in healthy donors. PCR primers comprised 60 Vbeta and 13 Jbeta primers. Assay used: immunoSEQ multiplex PCR; TCRdb lists only in-frame clones, some missing. The data show some 180,000 clones, with about four fifths seen just once and 2.5% to 3% held by the top ten. Sequencing was performed on PBMCs. The origin of the receptors is a female donor in good health and CMV-seronegative.

This clone was detected a few times. The chain has TRBV6-1 and TRBJ1-5; unclear D gene. Trimming shortened V by 2 bases and J by 6 bases, and 14 bases separated the two germline ends. The CDR3 has 15 residues. From germline, CDR1 is MNHNS and CDR2 SASEGT. The CDR3 reads CASSEQPTVGQPQHF. The CDR3 DNA reads TGTGCCAGCAGTGAACAGCCCACAGTGGGTCAGCCCCAGCATTTT.

A word on this clone: The same CDR3 is also encoded by other DNA sequences in this sample. This chain joins TRBV7-9 and TRBJ1-5; D unclear. V was pared by 4 bases and J by 5 bases, with 9 bases between. This CDR3 region has 13 residues. Looked up from germline, CDR1 is SEHNR and CDR2 is FQNEAQ (reference sequence). CDR3 amino acids: CASSSSVDQPQHF. The CDR3 DNA reads TGTGCCAGCAGCTCCAGTGTTGATCAGCCCCAGCATTTT.

Details on this clone: The junction departs from the called germline gene at one end, perhaps through a read error. The chain couples TRBV5-6 to TRBJ2-6; 7 bases agree with TRBD1. The CDR3 runs 14 residues. CDR1 and CDR2 (germline): SGHDT, YYEEEE. The CDR3 DNA follows: TGTGCCAGCAGCAGATCCGGGACAGCCAGCGTCCTGACTTTC. It encodes CASSRSGTASVLTF.

The chain employs TRBV5-4 and TRBJ1-2; 10 bases are shared with TRBD1. Looked up from germline, CDR1 is SGHNT and CDR2 is YYREEE (reference sequence). V lost 3 bases, J lost 7 bases, and 6 bases stayed unmatched. There are 14 residues in the CDR3. CDR3 DNA sequence: TGTGCCAGCAGCTGGACAGGGGGGTTGGGTGGCTACACCTTC. Protein sequence: CASSWTGGLGGYTF.

The chain has TRBV9 and TRBJ2-5; D not resolved. This CDR3 spans 13 amino acids. V was clipped by 3 bases and J by 5 bases, with 11 bases between them. The V gene's germline CDR1 is SGDLS and CDR2 YYNGEE. CDR3 loop: CASSGRSSETQYF. The CDR3 DNA is TGTGCCAGCAGCGGGAGATCCTCGGAGACCCAGTACTTC.

CDR3 nucleotide sequence: TGTGCCAGCACTGACGGTTATAGCAATCAGCCCCAGCATTTT. This gives the protein CASTDGYSNQPQHF. The chain couples TRBV6-1 to TRBJ1-5; D is undetermined. The germline V and J ends were trimmed by 7 bases and 0 bases, with 10 bases remaining between them. The CDR3 is 14 amino acids. CDR1 and CDR2 (germline): MNHNS, SASEGT.

The chain joins TRBV2 to TRBJ1-6, with 10 bases aligning to TRBD1. Germline CDR1 is SNHLY and CDR2 is FYNNEI. This CDR3 region has 15 residues. V lost 6 bases and J lost 9; bases outside the gene matches: 8. CDR3 in DNA: TGTGCCAGCAGGGAGACAGGGGGCGGGTTTTCACCCCTCCACTTT. As protein: CASRETGGGFSPLHF.

This sequence joins TRBV7-2 and TRBJ2-6; possibly TRBD1 for D (5 bases). V was trimmed by 2 bases and J by 2 bases, leaving 13 bases between them. The CDR3 has 17 residues. Germline values: CDR1 SGHTA, CDR2 FQGNSA. CDR3 residues: CASSLFGRDAGANVLTF. The DNA for the CDR3 is TGTGCCAGCAGCTTATTTGGCAGGGATGCTGGGGCCAACGTCCTGACTTTC.

This chain connects TRBV27 to TRBJ1-2; 7 nucleotides agree with TRBD1. The germline gives CDR1 MNHEY, CDR2 SMNVEV (reference sequence). V shed 5 bases and J 8 bases; nucleotides not matched to a gene: 14. The CDR3 covers 15 residues. The CDR3 spells CASSHPPRQGGGYTF. In DNA form, the CDR3 reads TGTGCCAGCAGTCATCCTCCCAGACAGGGCGGGGGCTACACCTTC.

This clone was detected only a few times. The chain has TRBV2 and TRBJ1-3; the match to TRBD1 covers 7 bases. Germline CDR1 SNHLY, CDR2 FYNNEI. V lost 7 bases, J lost 2 bases, and 11 bases stayed unmatched. This CDR3 has 16 residues. The CDR3 region has the DNA TGTGCCAGCACCACTAACAGGGGACGGGCTGGAAACACCATATATTTT. Translated: CASTTNRGRAGNTIYF.

The CDR3 sequence is CASSYGYRGAYEQYF. DNA for the CDR3: TGTGCCAGCAGTTACGGATATCGGGGGGCCTACGAGCAGTACTTC. The chain joins TRBV6-5 to TRBJ2-7; 7 bases map to TRBD2. This CDR3 region has 15 residues. Trimming took 2 bases from V and 2 from J; bases not matched to a gene: 6. From germline, CDR1 is MNHEY and CDR2 SVGAGI.

This rearrangement joins TRBV4-2 to TRBJ2-3, with D possibly matching TRBD2 (7 bases). Germline V gives CDR1 LGHNA, CDR2 YNFKEQ. Trimming cost V 0 bases and J 1 base, with 11 bases left between them. The CDR3 length is 16 residues. CDR3 in DNA: TGTGCCAGCAGCCAAGAAGGGGGGGCTGGCACAGATACGCAGTATTTT. It yields the protein CASSQEGGAGTDTQYF.

The chain carries TRBV18 and TRBJ1-2; the match to TRBD1 covers 9 bases. J gave up 0 bases and V 5 bases, and 10 bases lay outside the gene matches. Germline CDR1 and CDR2: KGHSH and LQKENI. The CDR3 length is 17 residues. The DNA for the CDR3 is TGTGCCAGCTCAAGTTGGGACAGGGTTTCTGCTAACTATGGCTACACCTTC. Residues: CASSSWDRVSANYGYTF.

The rearrangement uses TRBV11-3 and TRBJ2-1, with TRBD2 identical over 10 bases. The CDR3 sequence is 15 residues long. CDR1 and CDR2 from the germline V gene are SGHNT and YENEEA. The J segment lost 4 bases and the V segment lost 1 base, leaving 1 base of the junction unmatched. CDR3 DNA sequence: TGTGCCAGCAGCTTAGGAGCGGGAGGGTACAATGAGCAGTTCTTC. It yields the protein CASSLGAGGYNEQFF.

This clone was detected a few times. This chain connects TRBV19 to TRBJ1-2, with D hard to call. From germline, CDR1 is LNHDA and CDR2 SQIVND (reference sequence). V was cut by 4 bases and J by 4 bases, with 10 bases left in between. The CDR3 sequence is 13 residues long. Here the CDR3 reads CASSRSASYGYTF. In nucleotides, the CDR3 is TGTGCCAGTAGTAGGTCAGCTAGCTATGGCTACACCTTC.

This clone occurred once. The chain uses TRBV5-1 and TRBJ2-7; TRBD2 aligns across 7 bases. This CDR3 comprises 15 residues. The germline V gene has CDR1 SGHRS and CDR2 YFSETQ. With V trimmed by 1 base and J by 2 bases, 6 bases remained unmatched. CDR3 bases: TGCGCCAGCAGCTTGCTTCCGGGAGGACCCTACGAGCAGTACTTC. It codes for CASSLLPGGPYEQYF.

Comment on this clone: The junction departs from germline at one end; a sequencing error may be responsible. This chain links TRBV7-9 with TRBJ1-3; 9 bases are shared with TRBD1. The CDR3 length is 19 residues. CDR1 is SEHNR, CDR2 FQNEAQ, per germline (reference sequence). CDR3 in amino acids: CSSSFLGTGKSTAGNTIYF. In nucleotides, the CDR3 is TGTTCCAGCAGCTTTTTGGGGACAGGGAAGAGTACTGCCGGAAACACCATATATTTT.

The rearrangement links TRBV7-2 to TRBJ2-4; D gene unclear. There are 15 residues in the CDR3. Germline loops: CDR1 SGHTA, CDR2 FQGNSA. Between the trimmed V and J ends, which lost 0 bases and 0 bases, there was a span of 6 bases. CDR3 amino acids: CASSLAEIAKNIQYF. The CDR3, as DNA: TGTGCCAGCAGCTTAGCGGAGATAGCCAAAAACATTCAGTACTTC.

The chain joins TRBV5-6 to TRBJ2-1; 10 bases agree with TRBD1. After removal of 3 bases from V and 7 bases from J, the junction contained 13 bases not matched to a gene. Germline V gene sequence: CDR1 SGHDT, CDR2 YYEEEE. The CDR3 loop spans 17 amino acids. This CDR3 is CASSSSGTGDTKNEQFF. CDR3 in DNA: TGTGCCAGCAGCTCATCCGGGACAGGGGATACAAAGAATGAGCAGTTCTTC.

The CDR3 region has the DNA TGTGCCAGCAGACCTGACAGGGACACTGAAGCTTTCTTT. Its translation: CASRPDRDTEAFF. The chain links TRBV6-5 to TRBJ1-1, with 7 bases matching TRBD1. Germline values: CDR1 MNHEY, CDR2 SVGAGI. The CDR3 is 13 residues long. V shed 6 bases and J 3 bases; nucleotides not matched to a gene: 4.

V gene TRBV5-1 combines with J gene TRBJ2-7; 10 nucleotides agree with TRBD1. Per germline, CDR1 SGHRS and CDR2 YFSETQ. This CDR3 contains 14 residues. The ends lost 3 bases at V and 5 bases at J; junction bases unmatched: 5. The CDR3 spells CASSSRTGGDEQYF. The CDR3, as DNA: TGCGCCAGCAGCTCTAGGACAGGGGGAGACGAGCAGTACTTC.

The chain couples TRBV19 to TRBJ2-7, with TRBD2 matching 9 bases. After removal of 3 bases from V and 1 base from J, the junction contained 1 base not matched to a gene. CDR3 length equals 14 residues. The germline gives CDR1 LNHDA, CDR2 SQIVND (reference sequence). The CDR3 bases are TGTGCCAGTAGTATTGGACTAGCGTCCTACGAGCAGTACTTC. It specifies CASSIGLASYEQYF.

The chain carries TRBV9 and TRBJ2-5; 8 bases are a match to TRBD1. With the DNA end fitting TRBJ2-7 better, the J assignment may be wrong. The V gene's germline CDR1 is SGDLS and CDR2 YYNGEE. The CDR3 length is 15 residues. CDR3 coding DNA: TGTGCCAGCAGCCCTCGGGATGGGACAGGCTACGAGCAGTACTTC. It translates to CASSPRDGTGYEQYF.

The chain is built from TRBV4-2 and TRBJ2-3; 13 bases are shared with TRBD2. V lost 1 base and J lost 5; bases outside the gene matches: 3. Germline V CDR1 and CDR2: LGHNA, YNFKEQ. The CDR3 is 16 residues long. Written as DNA, the CDR3 is TGTGCCAGCAGCCAAGGGACTAGCGGGAGTTTAGATACGCAGTATTTT. This encodes CASSQGTSGSLDTQYF.

The V gene is TRBV5-6, the J gene TRBJ2-1; D is possibly TRBD1 (6 bases). V was pared by 2 bases and J by 5 bases, with 11 bases between. This CDR3 has 14 amino acids. The germline V gene has CDR1 SGHDT and CDR2 YYEEEE. The CDR3 region is CASSFMDSHNEQFF. Here the CDR3 DNA reads TGTGCCAGCAGCTTCATGGACAGTCACAATGAGCAGTTCTTC.

V and J are TRBV5-1 and TRBJ2-1, with a possible D match to TRBD1 (6 bases). This CDR3 has 16 amino acids. With 2 bases removed from V and 4 bases from J, the gap between germline ends came to 16 bases. Per the germline V gene, CDR1 is SGHRS and CDR2 is YFSETQ. The CDR3 nucleotides read TGCGCCAGCAGCTTAGCTCCGGGACAAACTTACAATGAGCAGTTCTTC. This encodes CASSLAPGQTYNEQFF.

The chain joins TRBV10-3 to TRBJ2-1; 8 bases map to TRBD1. V shed 2 bases, J shed 1 base, and the junction held 7 bases outside the gene matches. The length of the CDR3 is 17 residues. Per the germline V gene, CDR1 is ENHRY and CDR2 is SYGVKD. CDR3 in amino acids: CAISERRTGTSYNEQFF. Here the CDR3 DNA reads TGTGCCATCAGTGAGAGAAGGACAGGGACTTCCTACAATGAGCAGTTCTTC.